The clone carrying this TCR beta chain was detected only once. TCRdb analysed the 5' RACE reads with MiXCR anew, one entry per CDR3 protein. The top ten hold approximately 12% of the sample, which has about 31,000 distinct CDR3 sequences, about 10% seen once. This sample stems from a study of T cells after yellow fever vaccination. Background on the study: Sorting by CD3, CD45RA, CCR7 and CD95 gave EM, EMRA, CM and Tscm subsets.

From germline, CDR1 is SEHNR and CDR2 FQNEAQ (reference sequence). Germline trimming cut 10 bases from V and 4 bases from J; bases unmatched to any gene: 2. This CDR3 is built from 11 residues. The chain employs TRBV7-9 and TRBJ2-5, with TRBD1 identical over 8 bases. Here the sequenced sample was PBMCs, either bulk or a sorted T-cell subset (CD4+, CD8+, memory, or dextramer-sorted; not recorded which), taken roughly 14 days after the first yellow fever vaccination. The source is a man younger than 35 who received the YFV17D yellow fever vaccine. The chain's CDR3 is CAMQGAETQYF. CDR3 nucleotides: TGTGCCATGCAGGGGGCAGAGACCCAGTACTTC.